This T cell receptor beta chain was sequenced during a study of blood T cell repertoires in COVID-19. Germline V lookup: CDR1 LNHDA, CDR2 SQIVND (reference sequence). The CDR3 has 14 residues. V lost 2 bases and J lost 2, with 7 bases in between. The repertoire was sequenced with immunoSEQ multiplex PCR; TCRdb's copy has only in-frame clones and lacks some. The repertoire holds about 72,000 clones, with about nine tenths as singletons. The sequenced sample consisted of peripheral blood. The chain uses TRBV19 and TRBJ1-5; D gene unclear. This clonotype originated in a man in his sixties or seventies with active or convalescent COVID-19. CDR3 protein: CASSIRGGNQPQHF. The CDR3 DNA sequence: TGTGCCAGTAGTATACGGGGAGGCAATCAGCCCCAGCATTTT.